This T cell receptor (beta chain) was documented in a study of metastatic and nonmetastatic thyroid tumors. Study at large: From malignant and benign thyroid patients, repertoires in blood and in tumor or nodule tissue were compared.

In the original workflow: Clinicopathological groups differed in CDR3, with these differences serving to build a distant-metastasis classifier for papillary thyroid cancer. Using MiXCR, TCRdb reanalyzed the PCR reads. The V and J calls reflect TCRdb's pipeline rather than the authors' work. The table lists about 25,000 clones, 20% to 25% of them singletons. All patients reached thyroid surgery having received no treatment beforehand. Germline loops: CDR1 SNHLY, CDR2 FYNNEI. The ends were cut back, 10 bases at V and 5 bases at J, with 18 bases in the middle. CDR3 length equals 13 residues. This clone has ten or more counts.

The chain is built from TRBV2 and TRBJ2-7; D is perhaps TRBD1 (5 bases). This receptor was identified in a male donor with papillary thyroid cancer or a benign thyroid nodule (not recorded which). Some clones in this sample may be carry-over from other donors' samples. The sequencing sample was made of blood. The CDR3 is CATRRDSRDEQYF. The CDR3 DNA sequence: TGTGCCACACGGCGAGACAGTAGGGACGAGCAGTACTTC.